These 12 T cell receptor beta chains were all obtained from the same sample, sequenced in a study of CD8+ T cells in alopecia areata (dated by TCRdb to 2017 to 2018). Library preparation used the immunoSEQ multiplex PCR assay. RNA was extracted from all samples and reverse transcribed into cDNA as template for TCR sequencing. The table was pulled from immuneACCESS by TCRdb, which kept in-frame rearrangements only. Such tables lose some clones; where checked, under half of the loss comes from unresolved V genes, and the rest has no known cause. Within this sample are roughly 200,000 clones, with around two fifths of them counted one time only. The top ten clonotypes cover 2% to 3% of the sample. The treatment or condition label, as the study defines it: oral pan-JAK inhibitor, 5-10 mg twice daily. The source material was CD4+ T cells sorted from blood, sampled between weeks 36 and 40, from a patient treated with tofacitinib. All receptors derive from a human donor with alopecia areata.

Points on this clone: A junction boundary mismatches the germline segment, possibly from a read error. This chain uses TRBV7-2 with TRBJ2-5; TRBD2 matches 9 bases. The CDR3 sequence is 16 residues long. Per the germline V gene, CDR1 is SGHTA and CDR2 is FQGNSA. The CDR3 nucleotides read TGTGACAGCAGCTTAGCGGTAGCGGGAGCCTTCCAGACCCAGTACTTC. Residues: CDSSLAVAGAFQTQYF.

This clone was seen only once. The chain combines TRBV19 with TRBJ1-5; 7 positions agree with TRBD1. The CDR3 is made up of 14 amino acids. Germline V CDR1 and CDR2: LNHDA, SQIVND (reference sequence). The ends lost 5 bases at V and 5 bases at J; junction bases unmatched: 6. This CDR3 reads CASSPQGGDQPQHF. CDR3 coding DNA: TGTGCCAGTAGTCCCCAGGGGGGGGATCAGCCCCAGCATTTT.

This clone was recorded only once. The rearrangement uses TRBV5-4 and TRBJ1-1; 8 bases are a match to TRBD1. The ends lost 2 bases at V and 0 bases at J; junction bases unmatched: 15. From germline, CDR1 is SGHNT and CDR2 YYREEE (reference sequence). This CDR3 is built from 19 residues. The CDR3 protein is CASSFSMGQAPALNTEAFF. DNA of the CDR3: TGTGCCAGCAGCTTCTCAATGGGACAGGCCCCTGCTCTGAACACTGAAGCTTTCTTT.

The chain has TRBV30 and TRBJ1-4; a possible D gene is TRBD1 (6 bases). The germline V gene encodes CDR1 GTSNPN and CDR2 SVGIG (reference sequence). Trimming left V 0 bases short and J 4 bases short, with 12 bases between. This CDR3 contains 15 residues. CDR3 in amino acids: CAWSVGGLSNEKLFF. The DNA of the CDR3 is TGTGCCTGGAGTGTCGGGGGGCTTAGTAATGAAAAACTGTTTTTT.

This rearrangement joins TRBV27 to TRBJ1-2; possibly TRBD1 for D (5 bases). The V gene lost 4 bases and the J gene lost 4 bases, with 10 bases spanning the gap. Germline lookup yields CDR1 MNHEY and CDR2 SMNVEV (reference sequence). CDR3 length: 13 amino acids. The CDR3 coding sequence is TGTGCCAGCAGTTGGGACTCCTCCTATGGCTACACCTTC. Residues: CASSWDSSYGYTF.

Many counts were recorded for this clone. V and J are TRBV7-2 and TRBJ2-7, with a possible D match to TRBD2 (6 bases). Germline V lookup: CDR1 SGHTA, CDR2 FQGNSA. The V and J ends lost 4 bases and 7 bases respectively, with 14 bases between them. This CDR3 has 13 residues. The CDR3 reads CASSYGTAGEQYF. Written as DNA, the CDR3 is TGTGCCAGCAGCTACGGGACCGCGGGAGAGCAGTACTTC.

This chain uses TRBV30 with TRBJ2-2; 8 bases line up with TRBD1. Germline trimming cut 0 bases from V and 5 bases from J; bases unmatched to any gene: 5. Germline-derived CDR1 and CDR2 are GTSNPN and SVGIG (reference sequence). This CDR3 region has 15 residues. This CDR3 is CAWSVTGARTGELFF. The CDR3 nucleotides are TGTGCCTGGAGTGTGACAGGGGCGCGTACCGGGGAGCTGTTTTTT. The complete variable domain, with remaining parts taken from reference TRBV30 and TRBJ2-2, reads SQTIHQWPATLVQPVGSPLSLECTVEGTSNPNLYWYRQAAGRGLQLLFYSVGIGQISSEVPQNLSASRPQDRQFILSSKKLLLSDSGFYLCAWSVTGARTGELFFGEGSRLTVL.

V gene TRBV7-2 combines with J gene TRBJ2-5, with a possible D match to TRBD1 (7 bases). V gave up 1 base and J gave up 2 bases, with 14 bases separating them. Germline V CDR1 and CDR2: SGHTA, FQGNSA. CDR3 size: 16 residues. CDR3 region: CASSLGWPGGQETQYF. As DNA, the CDR3 is TGTGCCAGCAGCTTAGGGTGGCCAGGGGGGCAAGAGACCCAGTACTTC.

Written as DNA, the CDR3 is TGTGCCAGCAGTTACCGGACAGGGTCCTACAATGAGCAGTTCTTC. This translates into CASSYRTGSYNEQFF. V is TRBV6-5 and J is TRBJ2-1; 8 bases agree with TRBD1. The J segment lost 1 base and the V segment lost 2 bases, leaving 1 base of the junction unmatched. Germline CDR1 is MNHEY and CDR2 is SVGAGI. The CDR3 totals 15 residues.

This chain joins TRBV29-1 and TRBJ2-3, with TRBD2 as a possible D gene (6 bases). In germline, CDR1 is SQVTM, CDR2 ANQGSEA. V lost 6 bases to trimming and J lost 5 bases, with 12 bases between them. This CDR3 comprises 12 residues. The CDR3 loop reads CSVLGLRDTQYF. CDR3 nucleotides: TGCAGCGTCCTGGGACTCCGAGATACGCAGTATTTT.

The rearrangement joins TRBV28 to TRBJ2-7; D may be TRBD1 (5 bases). Germline V gene lookup returns CDR1 MDHEN and CDR2 SYDVKM. CDR3 length: 12 amino acids. V lost 4 bases and J 9 bases, leaving 13 bases between the germline ends. In nucleotides, the CDR3 is TGTGCCAGCAGTTCCCAGGGTTTCGGGCAGTACTTC. This gives the protein CASSSQGFGQYF.

V is TRBV11-2 and J is TRBJ2-3, with a weak D call TRBD2 (5 bases). The CDR3 is 17 residues long. CDR1 SGHAT and CDR2 FQNNGV come from the germline V gene. V was shortened by 1 base and J by 2 bases, with 16 bases between the two germline ends. CDR3 amino acids: CASSLGYSSSTTDTQYF. The CDR3 bases are TGTGCCAGCAGCTTAGGTTATTCTAGCTCCACCACAGATACGCAGTATTTT. Complete variable domain (other parts from reference TRBV11-2 and TRBJ2-3): EAGVAQSPRYKIIEKRQSVAFWCNPISGHATLYWYQQILGQGPKLLIQFQNNGVVDDSQLPKDRFSAERLKGVDSTLKIQPAKLEDSAVYLCASSLGYSSSTTDTQYFGPGTRLTVL.